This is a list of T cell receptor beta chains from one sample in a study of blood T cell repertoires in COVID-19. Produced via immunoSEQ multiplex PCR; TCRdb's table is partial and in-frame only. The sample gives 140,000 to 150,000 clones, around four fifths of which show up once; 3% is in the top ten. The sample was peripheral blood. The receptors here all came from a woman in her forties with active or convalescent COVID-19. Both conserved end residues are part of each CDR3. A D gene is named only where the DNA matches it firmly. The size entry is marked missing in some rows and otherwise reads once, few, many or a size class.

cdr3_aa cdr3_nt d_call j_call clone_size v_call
CASRIWGGSGNTIYF TGTGCCAGCAGAATATGGGGAGGCTCTGGAAACACCATATATTTT NA TRBJ1-3 NA TRBV28
CASSLLARGREKLFF TGTGCCAGCAGTTTATTAGCCAGGGGGCGTGAAAAACTGTTTTTT TRBD1 TRBJ1-4 NA TRBV27
CASSSRGLVNTEAFF TGTGCCAGCAGTTCCCGGGGATTGGTGAACACTGAAGCTTTCTTT NA TRBJ1-1 few TRBV27
CASSTRRQDEQYF TGTGCCAGCAGTACACGCAGGCAGGACGAGCAGTACTTC NA TRBJ2-7 NA TRBV6-5
CASSTRGGTYEQYF TGTGCCAGCTCAACCAGGGGTGGGACCTACGAGCAGTACTTC NA TRBJ2-7 NA TRBV18
CASSLGNRDRVTGNTIYF TGTGCCAGTAGCTTGGGTAACCGGGACAGAGTAACTGGAAACACCATATATTTT TRBD1 TRBJ1-3 NA TRBV19
CSVGGSNQPQHF TGCAGCGTTGGGGGCAGCAATCAGCCCCAGCATTTT NA TRBJ1-5 NA TRBV29-1
CASSRIPTAGTGGAGANVLTF TGTGCCAGTAGTAGGATACCCACGGCGGGGACAGGGGGCGCAGGGGCCAACGTCCTGACTTTC TRBD1 TRBJ2-6 NA TRBV19
CASSFSRAGRGGYTF TGTGCCAGCAGTTTTTCCCGGGCCGGACGGGGTGGCTACACCTTC NA TRBJ1-2 NA TRBV28
CASSQDEGSGYGYTF TGCGCCAGCAGCCAAGACGAGGGCTCGGGATATGGCTACACCTTC NA TRBJ1-2 NA TRBV4-3
CASSPSDSHNYGYTF TGTGCCAGTAGTCCTTCGGACAGCCACAACTATGGCTACACCTTC NA TRBJ1-2 NA TRBV19
CASSPETGGSGYTF TGTGCCAGCAGTCCCGAAACAGGGGGCTCTGGCTACACCTTC TRBD1 TRBJ1-2 NA TRBV27
CASSRAGLTGNTIYF TGTGCCAGCTCACGGGCGGGGCTAACAGGAAACACCATATATTTT NA TRBJ1-3 NA TRBV18
CASRWGRSFGGRDTEAFF TGTGCCAGCAGGTGGGGAAGAAGCTTCGGAGGGAGGGACACTGAAGCTTTCTTT NA TRBJ1-1 NA TRBV28
CASSYSGQGRGTEAFF TGTGCCAGCAGTTACTCGGGACAGGGAAGGGGGACTGAAGCTTTCTTT TRBD1 TRBJ1-1 NA TRBV6-5
CASRKMGQGPDTQYF TGTGCCAGCCGAAAGATGGGACAGGGCCCAGATACGCAGTATTTT TRBD1 TRBJ2-3 NA TRBV27
CASSQVGQSLYNSPLHF TGTGCCAGCAGCCAAGTGGGACAGAGCCTCTATAATTCACCCCTCCACTTT TRBD1 TRBJ1-6 NA TRBV14
CASSSGVNEQFF TGCGCCAGCTCCTCAGGGGTGAATGAGCAGTTCTTC NA TRBJ2-1 NA TRBV10-2
CASSPGQMSGNTIYF TGTGCCAGCTCACCGGGACAGATGTCTGGAAACACCATATATTTT TRBD1 TRBJ1-3 NA TRBV18
CASRGPLATSTDTQYF TGTGCCAGCAGGGGGCCGCTAGCGACAAGCACAGATACGCAGTATTTT NA TRBJ2-3 NA TRBV2
CASSSTGREGYTF TGTGCCAGTAGTTCAACAGGGAGGGAAGGCTACACCTTC NA TRBJ1-2 NA TRBV19
CASSIPGAGDSYGYTF TGTGCCAGCAGCATCCCCGGGGCAGGGGATAGCTATGGCTACACCTTC NA TRBJ1-2 NA TRBV3-1/TRBV3-2
CASSIVRNTNYGYTF TGTGCCAGTAGTATAGTGAGGAACACTAACTATGGCTACACCTTC NA TRBJ1-2 NA TRBV19
CASSQDWLRTGLSYEQYF TGCGCCAGCAGCCAAGATTGGTTGAGGACAGGCCTTTCCTACGAGCAGTACTTC TRBD1 TRBJ2-7 NA TRBV4-3
CASSQDLGTASGGARQETQYF TGTGCCAGCAGCCAAGATCTTGGGACGGCTAGCGGGGGGGCCCGCCAAGAGACCCAGTACTTC TRBD2 TRBJ2-5 NA TRBV4-2
CASSFSYYRAGNSPLHF TGTGCCAGCAGTTTCTCTTACTACAGGGCCGGGAATTCACCCCTCCACTTT NA TRBJ1-6 NA TRBV28
CASSLASTEAFF TGTGCCAGCAGCTTAGCTAGCACTGAAGCTTTCTTT NA TRBJ1-1 NA TRBV7-9
CASTPRLAGAADTQYF TGTGCCAGCACCCCTAGACTAGCGGGAGCGGCAGATACGCAGTATTTT TRBD2 TRBJ2-3 NA TRBV28
CASYTGDEQFF TGTGCCAGTTATACAGGGGACGAGCAGTTCTTC TRBD1 TRBJ2-1 NA TRBV6-5
CASSQGTGNYGYTF TGTGCCAGCAGCCAAGGAACAGGCAACTATGGCTACACCTTC NA TRBJ1-2 NA TRBV3-1/TRBV3-2
CASRGQGRVNTEAFF TGTGCCAGCAGGGGACAGGGTAGGGTGAACACTGAAGCTTTCTTT TRBD1 TRBJ1-1 NA TRBV2
CASSDPGWDTEAFF TGTGCCAGCAGTGACCCAGGGTGGGACACTGAAGCTTTCTTT NA TRBJ1-1 NA TRBV25-1
CASSSSLAGRRTAFF TGTGCCAGCAGTTCAAGTCTGGCAGGGCGGCGAACAGCTTTCTTT NA TRBJ1-1 once TRBV28
CASSVGQGAYKPQHF NA NA TRBJ1-5 once TRBV21-1
CASSPKGQGMGTDTQYF TGCGCCAGCAGCCCAAAGGGACAGGGGATGGGAACAGATACGCAGTATTTT TRBD1 TRBJ2-3 once TRBV4-1